These 6 T cell receptor beta chains were all obtained from the same sample, sequenced in a study of shared clonotypes between healthy human individuals. Sequencing was performed with immunoSEQ multiplex PCR; in TCRdb, only in-frame clones are kept and a portion is missing. The sample carries roughly 2 million clones, roughly 94% recorded once. In the naive CD8 group, cells lacked CD45RO and were positively selected for CCR7, so terminally differentiated effector memory CD45RA+ cells were left out. Input material: naive CD8+ T cells sorted from blood. The receptors here all came from a man younger than 35 in good health.

The gene calls are TRBV5-1 and TRBJ2-1, with a weak D call TRBD1 (5 bases). The CDR3 is 16 residues long. V was shortened by 0 bases and J by 2 bases, with 12 bases between the two germline ends. Germline V lookup: CDR1 SGHRS, CDR2 YFSETQ. In DNA, the CDR3 is TGCGCCAGCAGCTTGGTTGCCCAGGGTGCCTACAATGAGCAGTTCTTC. It yields the protein CASSLVAQGAYNEQFF.

This sequence joins TRBV25-1 and TRBJ2-1, with 9 bases lining up with TRBD1. V shed 6 bases, J shed 13 bases, and the junction held 13 bases outside the gene matches. CDR3 size: 14 residues. Germline CDR1 MGHDK, CDR2 SYGVNS. The CDR3 spells CASREIGQGHPQFF. As DNA, the CDR3 is TGTGCCAGCAGGGAAATTGGACAGGGGCATCCCCAGTTCTTC.

In its sample, this clone was seen a few times. This rearrangement joins TRBV6-1 to TRBJ1-2; a possible D gene is TRBD1 (5 bases). CDR1 MNHNS and CDR2 SASEGT come from the germline V gene. The CDR3 contains 13 residues. The chain's CDR3 is CVTRDGRDYGYTF. The CDR3 DNA follows: TGTGTGACCCGGGACGGCAGGGACTATGGCTACACCTTC.

The genes are TRBV7-8 and TRBJ2-2; either TRBD1 or TRBD2 may fit D (5 bases each). The CDR3 covers 14 residues. The germline gives CDR1 SGHVS, CDR2 FQNEAQ. V was clipped by 3 bases and J by 2 bases, with 7 bases between them. This CDR3 reads CASSFGGNTGELFF. DNA for the CDR3: TGTGCCAGCAGCTTTGGGGGAAACACCGGGGAGCTGTTTTTT.

The chain is built from TRBV27 and TRBJ2-7; 7 bases map to TRBD1. Germline V lookup: CDR1 MNHEY, CDR2 SMNVEV (reference sequence). The CDR3 is 16 residues long. V gave up 3 bases and J gave up 4 bases; unmatched junction bases: 12. The CDR3 DNA sequence: TGTGCCAGCAGTTTGGGCCCCGGGACAGAGGAATACGAGCAGTACTTC. Protein sequence: CASSLGPGTEEYEQYF.

The chain employs TRBV27 and TRBJ2-7; the match to TRBD1 covers 9 bases. Trimming cost V 4 bases and J 4 bases; bases outside gene matches: 5. In germline, CDR1 is MNHEY, CDR2 SMNVEV (reference sequence). CDR3 length: 14 amino acids. The CDR3 DNA follows: TGTGCCAGCAGTTCCCAGACAGGGGGGTACGAGCAGTACTTC. It is translated as CASSSQTGGYEQYF.